This T cell receptor beta chain was recorded in a study of CD8 T cells in Susac syndrome. Random hexamers primed reverse transcription of 0.5 to 1 ug RNA. TCRdb ran MiXCR on the immunoSEQ multiplex PCR reads and lists one entry per CDR3 protein. In the table there are some 220,000 distinct CDR3 sequences, around 95% of which are singletons. Trimming shortened V by 0 bases and J by 7 bases, and 12 bases separated the two germline ends. Germline values: CDR1 MGHRA, CDR2 YSYEKL. CDR3 length: 15 residues. The J gene is TRBJ2-2, the V gene TRBV4-1; D ambiguous. This clonotype was sampled from a human donor with multiple sclerosis. The sample consisted of CD4+ T cells from PBMCs. This CDR3 reads CASSQESWSGGELFF. In nucleotides, the CDR3 is TGCGCCAGCAGCCAAGAGTCTTGGTCCGGCGGGGAGCTGTTTTTT.